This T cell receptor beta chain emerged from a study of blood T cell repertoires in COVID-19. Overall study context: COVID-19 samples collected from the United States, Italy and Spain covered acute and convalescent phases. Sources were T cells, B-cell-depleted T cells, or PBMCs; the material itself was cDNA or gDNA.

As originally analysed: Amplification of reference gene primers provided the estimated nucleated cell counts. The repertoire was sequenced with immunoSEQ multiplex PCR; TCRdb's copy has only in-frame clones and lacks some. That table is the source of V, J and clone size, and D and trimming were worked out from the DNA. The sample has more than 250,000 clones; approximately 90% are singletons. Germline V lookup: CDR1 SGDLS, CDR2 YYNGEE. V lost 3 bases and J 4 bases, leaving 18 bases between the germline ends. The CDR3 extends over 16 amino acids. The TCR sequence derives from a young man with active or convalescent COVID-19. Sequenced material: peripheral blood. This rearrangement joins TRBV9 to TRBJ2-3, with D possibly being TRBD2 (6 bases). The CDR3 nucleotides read TGTGCCAGCAGCGAAAAGCGGGCTCAGGGCCCAGATACGCAGTATTTT. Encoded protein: CASSEKRAQGPDTQYF.